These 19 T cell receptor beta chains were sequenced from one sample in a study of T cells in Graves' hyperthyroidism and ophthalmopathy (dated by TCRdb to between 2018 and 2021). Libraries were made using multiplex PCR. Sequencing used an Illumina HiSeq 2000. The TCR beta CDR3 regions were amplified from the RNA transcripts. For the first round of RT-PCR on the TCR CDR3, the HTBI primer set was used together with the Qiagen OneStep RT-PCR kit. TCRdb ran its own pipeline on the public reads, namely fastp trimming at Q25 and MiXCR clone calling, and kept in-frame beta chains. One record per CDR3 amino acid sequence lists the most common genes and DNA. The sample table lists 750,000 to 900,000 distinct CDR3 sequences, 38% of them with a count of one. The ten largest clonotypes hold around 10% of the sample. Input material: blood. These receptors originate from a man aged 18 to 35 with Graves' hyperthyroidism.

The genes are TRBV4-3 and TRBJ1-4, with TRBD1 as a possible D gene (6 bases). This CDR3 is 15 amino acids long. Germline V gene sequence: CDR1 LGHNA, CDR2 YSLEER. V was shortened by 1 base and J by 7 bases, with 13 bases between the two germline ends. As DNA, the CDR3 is TGCGCCAGCAGCCAAGCTCAGTTAGGGGGTGAAAAACTGTTTTTT. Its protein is CASSQAQLGGEKLFF.

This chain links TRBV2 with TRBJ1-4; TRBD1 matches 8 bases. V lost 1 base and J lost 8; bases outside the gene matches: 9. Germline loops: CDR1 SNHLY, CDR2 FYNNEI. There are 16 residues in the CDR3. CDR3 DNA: TGTGCCAGCAGTGAAGGTCTCGGGACAGGTCTGGAAAAACTGTTTTTT. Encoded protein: CASSEGLGTGLEKLFF.

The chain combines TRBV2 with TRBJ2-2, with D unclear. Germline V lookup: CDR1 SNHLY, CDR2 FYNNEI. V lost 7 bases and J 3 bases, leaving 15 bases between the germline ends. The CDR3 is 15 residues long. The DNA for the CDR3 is TGTGCCAGCATGTCAGCCACGAAACACACCGGGGAGCTGTTTTTT. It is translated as CASMSATKHTGELFF.

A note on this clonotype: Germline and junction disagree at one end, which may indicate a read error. DNA for the CDR3: TGTGCCAGCAGTGAAGGGAGGAGGTTGATGAACACTGAAGTTTTCTTT. Translated, it gives CASSEGRRLMNTEVFF. The chain uses TRBV10-3 and TRBJ1-1; D unresolved. The CDR3 contains 16 residues. CDR1 ENHRY and CDR2 SYGVKD come from the germline V gene.

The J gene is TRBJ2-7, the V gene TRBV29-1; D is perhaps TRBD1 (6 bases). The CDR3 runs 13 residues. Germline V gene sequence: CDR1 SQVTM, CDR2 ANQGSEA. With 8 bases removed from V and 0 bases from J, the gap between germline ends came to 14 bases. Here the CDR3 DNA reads TGCAGCATGAGACAGGCGAGCTCCTACGAGCAGTACTTC. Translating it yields CSMRQASSYEQYF.

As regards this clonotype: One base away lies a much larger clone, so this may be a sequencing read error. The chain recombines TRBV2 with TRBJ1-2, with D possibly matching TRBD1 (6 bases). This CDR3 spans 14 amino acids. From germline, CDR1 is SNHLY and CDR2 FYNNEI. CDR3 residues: CAGRQGRWGAGYTF. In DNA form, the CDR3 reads TGTGCCGGCAGGCAGGGGCGGTGGGGCGCTGGCTACACCTTC. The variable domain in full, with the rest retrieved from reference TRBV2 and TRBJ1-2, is EPEVTQTPSHQVTQMGQEVILRCVPISNHLYFYWYRQILGQKVEFLVSFYNNEISEKSEIFDDQFSVERPDGSNFTLKIRSTKLEDSAMYFCAGRQGRWGAGYTFGSGTRLTVV.

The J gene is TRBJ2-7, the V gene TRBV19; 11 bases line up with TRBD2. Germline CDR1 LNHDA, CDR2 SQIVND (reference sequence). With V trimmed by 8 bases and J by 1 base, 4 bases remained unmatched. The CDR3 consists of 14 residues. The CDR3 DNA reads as TGTGCCAGTGCCCCTAGCGGGGGGTCCTACGAGCAGTACTTC. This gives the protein CASAPSGGSYEQYF.

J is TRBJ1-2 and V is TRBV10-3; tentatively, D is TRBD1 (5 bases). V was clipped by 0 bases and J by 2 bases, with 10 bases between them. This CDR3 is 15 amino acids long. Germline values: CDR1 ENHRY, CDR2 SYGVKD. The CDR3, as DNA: TGTGCCATCAGTGAGTCGATGGGGGGGAACTATGGCTACACCTTC. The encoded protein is CAISESMGGNYGYTF.

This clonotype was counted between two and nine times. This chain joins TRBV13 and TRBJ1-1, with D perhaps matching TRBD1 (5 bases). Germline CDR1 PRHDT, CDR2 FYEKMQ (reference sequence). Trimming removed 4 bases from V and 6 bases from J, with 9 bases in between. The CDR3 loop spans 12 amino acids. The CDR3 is CASSSGRAEAFF. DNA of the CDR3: TGTGCCAGCAGCTCGGGACGGGCTGAAGCTTTCTTT.

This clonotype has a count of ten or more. CDR3 DNA: TGTGCCACCAGTGAGCGGACAGGGTTCTCCTACGAGCAGTACTTC. It yields the protein CATSERTGFSYEQYF. This sequence joins TRBV24-1 and TRBJ2-7; 8 nucleotides align to TRBD1. Germline assignment: CDR1 KGHDR and CDR2 SFDVKD. This CDR3 is 15 amino acids long. Trimming removed 4 bases from V and 0 bases from J; junction bases left unmatched: 4.

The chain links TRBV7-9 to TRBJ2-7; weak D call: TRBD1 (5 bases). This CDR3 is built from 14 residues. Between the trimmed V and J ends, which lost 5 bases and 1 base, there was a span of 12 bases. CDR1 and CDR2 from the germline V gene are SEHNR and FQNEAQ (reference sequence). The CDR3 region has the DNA TGTGCCAGCAGCCGCCATCAGGGTTCCTACGAGCAGTACTTC. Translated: CASSRHQGSYEQYF.

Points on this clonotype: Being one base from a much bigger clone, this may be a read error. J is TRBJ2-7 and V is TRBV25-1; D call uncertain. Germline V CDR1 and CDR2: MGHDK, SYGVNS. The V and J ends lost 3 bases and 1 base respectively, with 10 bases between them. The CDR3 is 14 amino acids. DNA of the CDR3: TGTGCCAGCAGTGAGTCGACTGGTTCCTACGAGCAGTACTTC. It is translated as CASSESTGSYEQYF.

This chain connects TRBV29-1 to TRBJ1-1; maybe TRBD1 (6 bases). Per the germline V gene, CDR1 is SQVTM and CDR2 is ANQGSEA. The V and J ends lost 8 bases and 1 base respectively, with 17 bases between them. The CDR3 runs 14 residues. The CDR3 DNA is TGCAGCTTAGGCCAGGGGCAACCGAACACTGAAGCTTTCTTT. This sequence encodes CSLGQGQPNTEAFF.

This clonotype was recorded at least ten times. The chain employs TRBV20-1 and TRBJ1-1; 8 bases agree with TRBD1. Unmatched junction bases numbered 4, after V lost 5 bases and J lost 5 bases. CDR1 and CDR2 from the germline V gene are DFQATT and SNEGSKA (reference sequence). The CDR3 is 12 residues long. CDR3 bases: TGCAGTGCTCAGACAGGGGAGACTGAAGCTTTCTTT. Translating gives CSAQTGETEAFF.

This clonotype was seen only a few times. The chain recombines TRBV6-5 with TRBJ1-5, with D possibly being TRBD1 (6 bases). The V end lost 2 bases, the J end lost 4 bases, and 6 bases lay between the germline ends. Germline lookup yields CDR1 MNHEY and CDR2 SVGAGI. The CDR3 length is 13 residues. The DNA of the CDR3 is TGTGCCAGCAGTTACGACAGGAATCAGCCCCAGCATTTT. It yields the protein CASSYDRNQPQHF.

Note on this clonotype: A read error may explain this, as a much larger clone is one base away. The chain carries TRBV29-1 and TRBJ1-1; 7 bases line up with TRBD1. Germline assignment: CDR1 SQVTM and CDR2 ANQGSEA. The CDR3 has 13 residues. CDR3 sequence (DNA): TGCAGCGCTACAGGGGAGAGTGGCACTGAAGCTTCCTTT. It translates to CSATGESGTEASF.

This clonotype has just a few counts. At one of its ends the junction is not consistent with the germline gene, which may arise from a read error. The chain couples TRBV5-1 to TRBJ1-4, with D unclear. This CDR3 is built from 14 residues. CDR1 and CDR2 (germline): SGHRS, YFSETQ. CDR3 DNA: TGTGCCAGCAGCTTGGTACCCAGACATGAAAAACTGTTTTTT. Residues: CASSLVPRHEKLFF.

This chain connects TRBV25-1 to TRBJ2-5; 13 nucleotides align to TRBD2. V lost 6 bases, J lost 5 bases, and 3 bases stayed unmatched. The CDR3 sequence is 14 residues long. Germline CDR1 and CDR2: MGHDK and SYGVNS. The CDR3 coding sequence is TGTGCCAGCAGGGAACTAGCGGGAGGGGAGACCCAGTACTTC. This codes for CASRELAGGETQYF.

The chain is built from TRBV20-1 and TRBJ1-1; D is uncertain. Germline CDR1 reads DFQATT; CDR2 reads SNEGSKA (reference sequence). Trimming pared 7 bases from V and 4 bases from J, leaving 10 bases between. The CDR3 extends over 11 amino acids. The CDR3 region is CSVIVITEAFF. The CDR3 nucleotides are TGCAGTGTAATAGTTATCACTGAAGCTTTCTTT.